These T cell receptor beta chains were read from a single sample in a study of blood T cell repertoires in COVID-19. Clones were sequenced by immunoSEQ multiplex PCR, and TCRdb holds only the in-frame ones, with some missing. The data contain under 150,000 clones, more than 65% of them singletons. What was sequenced was peripheral blood. The source is an elderly man with acute or convalescent COVID-19. Both conserved end residues are part of each CDR3. A D gene is named only where the DNA matches it firmly. Only part of the rows carry a size: once, few, many, or a class if the clone is expanded.

TRBD1	TRBV5-6	TRBJ2-5	NA	TGTGCCAGCAGCCCGGACAGGGTCGAGACCCAGTACTTC	CASSPDRVETQYF
TRBD1	TRBV6-2/TRBV6-3	TRBJ1-6	NA	TGTGCCAGCAGCCGTGGACAGGGAAATTCACCCCTCCACTTT	CASSRGQGNSPLHF
NA	TRBV7-9	TRBJ1-1	few	TGTGCCAGCAGTTTTGGAGGATACACTGAAGCTTTCTTT	CASSFGGYTEAFF
NA	TRBV5-1	TRBJ1-4	NA	TGCGCCAGCAGCGGGCCCGGGGGTAATGAAAAACTGTTTTTT	CASSGPGGNEKLFF
NA	TRBV6-5	TRBJ1-2	NA	TGTGCCAGCAGTTACTCGATGACTGGCGCGGGCTATGGCTACACCTTC	CASSYSMTGAGYGYTF
NA	TRBV19	TRBJ2-7	NA	TGTGCCAGTAGTTCTTCCTACGAGCAGTACTTC	CASSSSYEQYF
NA	TRBV7-3	TRBJ2-1	NA	TGTGCCAGCAGCTTAGGAGGGGCTGACGAAGGTGAGCAGTTCTTC	CASSLGGADEGEQFF
TRBD1	TRBV28	TRBJ1-5	NA	TGTGCCAGCAGCCTTGGGACAGGGGGCATCGGCAATCAGCCCCAGCATTTT	CASSLGTGGIGNQPQHF
TRBD2	TRBV20-1	TRBJ2-5	NA	TGCGGGGGGGGGTTCCAAGAGACCCAGTACTTC	CGGGFQETQYF
TRBD1	TRBV29-1	TRBJ2-7	NA	TGCAGCGTTGACACAGGGGCCTACGAGCAGTACTTC	CSVDTGAYEQYF
TRBD2	TRBV9	TRBJ2-1	NA	TGTGCCAGCAGCGTAGACCCAGCGGGGGGCCTGGAGTTCTTC	CASSVDPAGGLEFF
NA	TRBV7-2	TRBJ2-3	NA	TGTGCCAGCAGCCTCAAAGGGCCTAGCCAAGGGAACACAGATACGCAGTATTTT	CASSLKGPSQGNTDTQYF
TRBD1	TRBV28	TRBJ2-7	once	TGTGCCAGCAGTCGGGGGACAGGCCCCACTACTAGAGAGCAGTACTTC	CASSRGTGPTTREQYF
TRBD1	TRBV5-1	TRBJ2-5	NA	TGCGCCAGCAGCTTGGCAGGGACAGTGTACCAAGAGACCCAGTACTTC	CASSLAGTVYQETQYF
TRBD1	TRBV6-5	TRBJ1-2	NA	TGTGCCAGCATTCGAGGACAGGCTGCCTTACCGACCTTC	CASIRGQAALPTF
NA	TRBV11-2	TRBJ1-2	NA	TGTGCCAGCAGCTTAAAAGGCGTCGGGCGGGGACGTGATGGGGACTACACCTTC	CASSLKGVGRGRDGDYTF
TRBD1	TRBV7-9	TRBJ2-1	once	TGTGCCAGCAGCCTTAGAGACCCCGGGACAGGGGTGTACAATGAGCAGTTCTTC	CASSLRDPGTGVYNEQFF
NA	TRBV6-5	TRBJ2-5	NA	TGTGCCAGCAGCCCCGGAGACCAAGAGACCCAGTACTTC	CASSPGDQETQYF
NA	TRBV5-4	TRBJ2-3	NA	TGTGCCAGCAGCGACAAACCGGGACTGCTCCTAGATACGCAGTATTTT	CASSDKPGLLLDTQYF
TRBD1	TRBV7-8	TRBJ2-7	NA	TGTGCCAGCAGCTTAGAGGGCAGGGGGATCGACGAGCAGTACTTC	CASSLEGRGIDEQYF
NA	TRBV24-1	TRBJ1-2	NA	TGTGCCACCAGTGACCCGGTAAACTATGGCTACACCTTC	CATSDPVNYGYTF
TRBD2	TRBV4-1	TRBJ2-7	NA	TGCGCCAGCAGCCAAGACGCAGCGGGGTACGAGCAGTACTTC	CASSQDAAGYEQYF
TRBD1	TRBV10-3	TRBJ2-3	NA	TGTGCCGTCCGGCCGGGACAGGGGCCCGTAGATACGCAGTATTTT	CAVRPGQGPVDTQYF
NA	TRBV5-1	TRBJ1-1	NA	TGCGCCAGCACCATCCACTCGGGAGGCAACACTGAAGCTTTCTTT	CASTIHSGGNTEAFF
TRBD1	TRBV6-6	TRBJ1-2	NA	TGTGCCAGCCTTAAGGGACAGGGGGCGTCCGGCTACACCTTC	CASLKGQGASGYTF
NA	TRBV13	TRBJ2-7	NA	TGTGCCAGCAGCTCCAGGGTCACGGGCGAGCAGTACTTC	CASSSRVTGEQYF
NA	TRBV15	TRBJ1-1	once	TGTGCCACCAGCAAACAGAGGAACACTGAAGCTTTCTTT	CATSKQRNTEAFF
TRBD1	TRBV18	TRBJ1-2	NA	TGTGCCAGCTCACCACTCGGGACAGGGGGCACTAACTATGGCTACACCTTC	CASSPLGTGGTNYGYTF
NA	TRBV9	TRBJ1-3	NA	TGTGCCAGCAGCGTAAGCTCGGCGGGGCTCGGAAACACCATATATTTT	CASSVSSAGLGNTIYF
TRBD1	TRBV6-5	TRBJ2-7	few	TGTGCCAGCATTACCCGGGACAGAGCCTACGAGCAGTACTTC	CASITRDRAYEQYF
TRBD1	TRBV19	TRBJ1-5	NA	TGTGCCAGTAGTATTTTCCAGGGGGCGGATCAGCCCCAGCATTTT	CASSIFQGADQPQHF
TRBD1	TRBV12-3/TRBV12-4	TRBJ1-4	NA	TGTGCCAGCAGGACTGGGACAGCTGAAAAACTGTTTTTT	CASRTGTAEKLFF
NA	TRBV11-2	TRBJ2-6	NA	TGTGCCAGCAGCTTAGTATCGGGGAGAGGGGCCAACGTCCTGACTTTC	CASSLVSGRGANVLTF
TRBD2	TRBV29-1	TRBJ2-3	medium-sized	TGCAGCGTCGGGGGGGGAGCGACAGTAAGCACAGATACGCAGTATTTT	CSVGGGATVSTDTQYF
NA	TRBV11-2	TRBJ1-2	NA	TGTGCCAGCAGCTTGGGGGGTTATGGCTACACCTTC	CASSLGGYGYTF
NA	TRBV4-1	TRBJ2-3	NA	TGCGCCAGCAAAAATTTACTTCCTAGCACAGATACGCAGTATTTT	CASKNLLPSTDTQYF
NA	TRBV7-2	TRBJ1-2	NA	TGTGCCAGCAGTTCTCGCAGGGCTGAGAGCTATGGCTACACCTTC	CASSSRRAESYGYTF
NA	TRBV7-8	TRBJ1-3	NA	TGTGCCAGCAGTCTACAGAGTAAAGGTTGGAACACCATATATTTT	CASSLQSKGWNTIYF
NA	TRBV5-4	TRBJ1-6	few	TGTGCCAGCAGCTTGGGCAGGGCGGGGCTCGGTTCACCCCTCCACTTT	CASSLGRAGLGSPLHF
NA	TRBV6-5	TRBJ2-6	NA	TGTGCCACGGCCGGGGGGGCCAACGTCCTGACTTTC	CATAGGANVLTF
TRBD2	TRBV4-2	TRBJ2-2	NA	TGTGCCAGCAGCCAAGGTGCTAGCGGAGACACCGGGGAGCTGTTTTTT	CASSQGASGDTGELFF
NA	TRBV4-2	TRBJ1-2	NA	TGTGCCAGCAGCCAAGGATCACAGGGTCATGGCTACACCTTC	CASSQGSQGHGYTF
TRBD1	TRBV6-5	TRBJ1-2	NA	TGTGCCAGCACAGGGGGCGCGTACGGCTACACCTTC	CASTGGAYGYTF
TRBD1	TRBV7-3	TRBJ2-1	once	TGTGCCAGCAGCCCGACGGGACAGGGTTACAATGAGCAGTTCTTC	CASSPTGQGYNEQFF
NA	TRBV27	TRBJ1-2	many	TGTGCCAGCAGTTTAAGGCAGGGAGGCTATGGCTACACCTTC	CASSLRQGGYGYTF
TRBD1	TRBV2	TRBJ1-5	NA	TGTGCCAGCATGAACCGGGACAGGGGTCAGCCCCAGCATTTT	CASMNRDRGQPQHF
NA	TRBV10-3	TRBJ1-2	few	TGTGCCATCAGTGAGAGAACAGACCTTAACTATGGCTACACCTTC	CAISERTDLNYGYTF
TRBD1	TRBV4-1	TRBJ2-7	once	TGCGCCAGCAGCCTCGGGGGTGTTGGGACAGGGGACCACGAGCAGTACTTC	CASSLGGVGTGDHEQYF
TRBD2	TRBV10-2	TRBJ2-1	NA	TGCGCCAGCAGTGACTTAGCCCCCGCAATGAGGACTAGCGGTGGAGATGAGCAGTTCTTC	CASSDLAPAMRTSGGDEQFF
TRBD1	TRBV27	TRBJ1-6	many	TGTGCCAGCAGTTTAGGGACAGCTAATTCACCCCTCCACTTT	CASSLGTANSPLHF
NA	TRBV3-1/TRBV3-2	TRBJ2-7	NA	TGTGCCAGCAGCCAGCGACTGGGTGACGAGCAGTACTTC	CASSQRLGDEQYF
TRBD1	TRBV6-2/TRBV6-3	TRBJ1-1	NA	TGTGCCAGCAGTTCCACTGGGACAGGGCGGACTGAAGCTTTCTTT	CASSSTGTGRTEAFF
NA	TRBV6-2/TRBV6-3	TRBJ2-7	NA	TGTGCCAGCAGTTACTGGACGGGGAGCTCCTACGAGCAGTACTTC	CASSYWTGSSYEQYF
NA	TRBV14	TRBJ2-2	NA	TGTGCCAGCAGCCCGTCGGGTACCGGGGAGCTGTTTTTT	CASSPSGTGELFF
TRBD1	TRBV7-6	TRBJ2-5	once	TGTGCCAGCAGCTTGCCGAAGGGACAGGGACTTGACCAAGAGACCCAGTACTTC	CASSLPKGQGLDQETQYF
NA	TRBV7-2	TRBJ2-3	many	TGTGCCAGCAGCTTTGGGACTGCAGATACGCAGTATTTT	CASSFGTADTQYF
NA	TRBV4-1	TRBJ2-5	once	TGCGCCAGCAGCCAGACGACGAGGTATCAAGAGACCCAGTACTTC	CASSQTTRYQETQYF